A single sample is the source of the 13 T cell receptor beta chains below, sequenced in a study of vaccination effects on CD4 cells after COVID-19. Repertoires were generated with immunoSEQ multiplex PCR, while TCRdb's copy carries only in-frame clones and drops some. The table shows 77,000 or so clones, with about four fifths occurring only once. Under the ViraFEST assay, PBMC were stimulated with viral peptide pools so that antigen-specific CD4+ T cells expanded. Sequencing was performed afterwards. CD4+ T cell isolation took place after approximately ten days of culture. Each vaccine recipient was nucleocapsid antibody negative and had no prior SARS-CoV-2 infection. Their recognized antigens are unknown. Source: CD4+ T cells from PBMCs cultured with SARS-CoV-2 spike peptides, taken before COVID-19 vaccination. Receptor source: a human donor who received a COVID-19 vaccine.

The rearrangement joins TRBV28 to TRBJ1-4, with a weak D call TRBD1 (6 bases). The CDR3 runs 14 residues. The V end was cut by 6 bases, the J end by 5 bases, with 13 bases between. Germline CDR1 is MDHEN and CDR2 is SYDVKM. The CDR3 loop is CASSPQGMNEKLFF. Written as DNA, the CDR3 is TGTGCCAGCAGCCCTCAGGGGATGAATGAAAAACTGTTTTTT.

This rearrangement joins TRBV3-1 (or the pseudogene TRBV3-2) to TRBJ2-5, with 9 nucleotides matching TRBD2. This CDR3 contains 15 residues. Per germline, CDR1 LGHDT and CDR2 YNNKEL (reference sequence). The V gene end was trimmed by 5 bases and the J gene end by 1 base; junction bases not matched to a gene: 5. Written as DNA, the CDR3 is TGTGCCAGCAGCAATCTAGCGGGGCCCCAAGAGACCCAGTACTTC. Translated, it gives CASSNLAGPQETQYF.

Note on this clone: The same CDR3 is also encoded by other DNA sequences in this sample. The chain uses TRBV19 and TRBJ1-5; no reliable D call. Per germline, CDR1 LNHDA and CDR2 SQIVND (reference sequence). This CDR3 spans 14 amino acids. V was pared by 1 base and J by 1 base, with 5 bases between. The DNA for the CDR3 is TGTGCCAGTAGTATAGGAGTAAGCAATCAGCCCCAGCATTTT. It yields the protein CASSIGVSNQPQHF.

The rearrangement links TRBV6-1 to TRBJ2-7, with D possibly matching TRBD1 (5 bases). Germline CDR1 MNHNS, CDR2 SASEGT. This CDR3 has 13 residues. V dropped 3 bases and J dropped 5 bases, with 11 bases sitting between them. CDR3 DNA sequence: TGTGCCAGCAGTGAGGGGCCCCTCCACGAGCAGTACGTC. This codes for CASSEGPLHEQYV.

DNA for the CDR3: TGTGCCAGCAGCCAAGTTGGTACGGCTGAAAAACTGTTTTTT. It yields the protein CASSQVGTAEKLFF. The rearrangement joins TRBV3-1 (or the pseudogene TRBV3-2) to TRBJ1-4, with D unclear. V was cut by 1 base and J by 7 bases, with 10 bases left in between. Germline CDR1 and CDR2: LGHDT and YNNKEL (reference sequence). The CDR3 contains 14 residues.

This clone was detected only a few times. V is TRBV6-6 and J is TRBJ1-4; D is unresolved. This CDR3 is built from 13 residues. Germline assignment: CDR1 MNHNY and CDR2 SVGAGI (reference sequence). The V end lost 2 bases, the J end lost 5 bases, and 6 bases lay between the germline ends. In DNA, the CDR3 is TGTGCCAGCAGTTACGGCGAAAATGAAAAACTGTTTTTT. Translating gives CASSYGENEKLFF.

CDR3 region: CASSFARAGNTIYF. Here the CDR3 DNA reads TGTGCCAGCAGTTTTGCGAGGGCTGGAAACACCATATATTTT. This chain joins TRBV6-2 or TRBV6-3 and TRBJ1-3, with D unclear. The ends were cut back, 4 bases at V and 2 bases at J, with 9 bases in the middle. Germline CDR1 MNHEY, CDR2 SVGEGT. The CDR3 is 14 residues long.

The CDR3 loop is CASSPNTGMDTEAFF. In DNA form, the CDR3 reads TGCGCCAGCAGCCCCAATACAGGGATGGACACTGAAGCTTTCTTT. The chain links TRBV5-1 to TRBJ1-1; weak D call: TRBD1 (6 bases). Trimming took off 4 bases at V and 3 bases at J, with 16 bases between the two ends. Germline assignment: CDR1 SGHRS and CDR2 YFSETQ. This CDR3 is built from 15 residues.

The V call is TRBV7-8, the J call TRBJ1-2, with D perhaps TRBD1 (6 bases). The CDR3 totals 15 residues. The V gene's germline CDR1 is SGHVS and CDR2 FQNEAQ. Trimming removed 5 bases from V and 4 bases from J, with 17 bases in between. The CDR3 DNA reads as TGTGCCAGCAGCCGAGGGCGGGGGGCCGGCTATGGCTACACCTTC. Amino acids: CASSRGRGAGYGYTF.

The table lists this clone with a count of one. The chain couples TRBV29-1 to TRBJ1-6; 7 positions agree with TRBD1. This CDR3 is built from 16 residues. Germline CDR1 and CDR2: SQVTM and ANQGSEA. V was clipped by 2 bases and J by 3 bases; unmatched bases: 7. The CDR3 sequence is CSVEIRGHNYNSPLHF. The CDR3 DNA reads as TGCAGCGTTGAAATAAGGGGGCACAACTATAATTCACCCCTCCACTTT.

V usage is TRBV18 and J usage is TRBJ2-5; 11 bases match TRBD2. The germline V gene has CDR1 KGHSH and CDR2 LQKENI. This CDR3 has 17 residues. J was trimmed by 5 bases and V by 4 bases; bases with no gene match: 12. DNA for the CDR3: TGTGCCAGCTCACTATCGACTAGCGGGGCCACCGGGGAGACCCAGTACTTC. Amino acid sequence: CASSLSTSGATGETQYF.

Only a few counts were recorded for this clone. The chain carries TRBV3-1 (or the pseudogene TRBV3-2) and TRBJ1-5; no firm D call. The CDR3 covers 13 residues. V was trimmed by 2 bases and J by 6 bases, leaving 8 bases between them. Germline V gives CDR1 LGHDT, CDR2 YNNKEL (reference sequence). CDR3 residues: CASSQLGSQPQHF. CDR3 DNA sequence: TGTGCCAGCAGCCAACTTGGGAGTCAGCCCCAGCATTTT.

The chain couples TRBV7-2 to TRBJ2-1, with 9 bases lining up with TRBD2. With V trimmed by 4 bases and J by 9 bases, 13 bases remained unmatched. This CDR3 contains 16 residues. Germline loops: CDR1 SGHTA, CDR2 FQGNSA. This CDR3 reads CASSSVAGAPAIEQFF. The CDR3 DNA sequence: TGTGCCAGCAGCTCCGTAGCGGGGGCCCCCGCCATTGAGCAGTTCTTC.